This passage covers 2 T cell receptor beta chains from one sample sequenced in a study of T cell clusters in autoimmune cytopenias. Multiplex touch-down PCR amplified TRB using TRB-A and TRB-B pools in one tube. Reanalyzing the multiplex PCR reads, TCRdb keeps one entry per CDR3 protein, without DNA. This sample's clone table lists some 3,000 distinct CDR3 sequences. TRB was amplified from 250 ng of peripheral blood genomic DNA per sample. The specimen sequenced was peripheral blood. Every receptor here comes from a human donor with an autoimmune cytopenia or autoimmune hepatitis (not recorded which).

Its frequency marks this clonotype as medium-sized. The chain employs TRBV18 and TRBJ2-2; TCRdb calls TRBD1, which cannot be checked without DNA. The germline V gene has CDR1 KGHSH and CDR2 LQKENI. There are 17 residues in the CDR3. The CDR3 region is CASSQVDRGRGTGELFF.

This clonotype is called hyperexpanded based on its frequency. V and J are TRBV27 and TRBJ2-1; TCRdb picks TRBD2, but there is no DNA to check that call. The germline gives CDR1 MNHEY, CDR2 SMNVEV (reference sequence). The CDR3 loop spans 15 amino acids. The CDR3: CASYGGTSGYNEQFF.